This TCR beta chain was sequenced during a study of T cell responses to AZD1222 COVID-19 vaccine. Study as a whole: Pooling of second doses given at about 4 or about 12 weeks was done. Points from the study as a whole: The donor cohort was predominantly white British with a female majority, and clonal diversity may have been underestimated.

Produced via immunoSEQ multiplex PCR; TCRdb's table is partial and in-frame only. The data show 75,000 to 90,000 clones, roughly nine tenths seen once. Notes on this clone: The target antigen is unknown.

Germline V gives CDR1 LNHDA, CDR2 SQIVND (reference sequence). This CDR3 has 12 amino acids. Trimming shortened V by 5 bases and J by 12 bases, and 14 bases separated the two germline ends. The sequenced sample was peripheral blood, obtained on day 0 of AZD1222 vaccination. The chain recombines TRBV19 with TRBJ2-1; tentatively, D is TRBD1 (6 bases). This receptor was identified in an adult in good health. The CDR3 DNA follows: TGTGCCAGTAGTCTACAGGGCGGTGGGCAGTTCTTC. It codes for CASSLQGGGQFF.